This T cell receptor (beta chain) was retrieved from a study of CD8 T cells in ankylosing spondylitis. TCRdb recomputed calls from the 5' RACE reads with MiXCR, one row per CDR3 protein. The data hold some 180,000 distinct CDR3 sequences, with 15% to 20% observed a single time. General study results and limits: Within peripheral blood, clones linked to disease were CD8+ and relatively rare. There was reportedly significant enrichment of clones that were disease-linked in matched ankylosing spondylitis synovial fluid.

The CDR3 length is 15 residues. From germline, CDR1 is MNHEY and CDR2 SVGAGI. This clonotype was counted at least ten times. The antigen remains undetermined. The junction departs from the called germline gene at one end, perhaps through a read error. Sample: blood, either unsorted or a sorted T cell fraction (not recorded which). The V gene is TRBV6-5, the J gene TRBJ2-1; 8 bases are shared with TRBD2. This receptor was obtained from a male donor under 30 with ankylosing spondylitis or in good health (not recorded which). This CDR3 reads CASSDSGTRNNEQFF. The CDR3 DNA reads TGTGCCAGCAGTGACTCCGGGACTAGAAACAATGAGCAGTTCTTC.